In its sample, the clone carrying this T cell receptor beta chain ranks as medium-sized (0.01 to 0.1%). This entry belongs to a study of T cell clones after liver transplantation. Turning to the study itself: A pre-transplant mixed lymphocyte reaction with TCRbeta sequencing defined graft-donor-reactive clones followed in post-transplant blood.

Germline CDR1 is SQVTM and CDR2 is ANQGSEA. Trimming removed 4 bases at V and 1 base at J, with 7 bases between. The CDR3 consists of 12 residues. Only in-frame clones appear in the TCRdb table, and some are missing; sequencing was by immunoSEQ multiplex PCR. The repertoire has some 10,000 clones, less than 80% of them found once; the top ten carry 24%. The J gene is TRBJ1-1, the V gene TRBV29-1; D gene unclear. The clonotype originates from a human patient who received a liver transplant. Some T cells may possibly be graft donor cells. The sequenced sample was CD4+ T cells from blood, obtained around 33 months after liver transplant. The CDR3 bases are TGCAGCGTTGTTTTCCAGAACACTGAAGCTTTCTTT. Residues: CSVVFQNTEAFF.